This TCR beta chain appears in the sequencing data of a study of cytomegalovirus exposure and HLA in healthy donors. The overall study: Researchers previously reported finding 90 million to 130 million unique TCR beta sequences from 170 million or so T cells.

With V trimmed by 7 bases and J by 7 bases, 9 bases remained unmatched. The length of the CDR3 is 14 residues. Per the germline V gene, CDR1 is MNHNS and CDR2 is SASEGT. The primer mix had 60 Vbeta and 13 Jbeta primers. Libraries were prepared by immunoSEQ multiplex PCR; TCRdb keeps only in-frame clonotypes and omits some of them. The sample consists of approximately 200,000 clones, roughly 85% of them appearing once. The rearrangement links TRBV6-1 to TRBJ1-4, with 7 bases that match TRBD1. Sequencing was carried out using PBMCs. The receptor comes from a young man in good health and CMV-seronegative. The CDR3 spells CASNDRAMSEKLFF. As DNA, the CDR3 is TGTGCCAGCAACGACAGGGCTATGAGTGAAAAACTGTTTTTT.